What follows is one TCR beta chain and its context. This entry is derived from a study of glioma-infiltrating T cells after dendritic cell vaccination. This CDR3 is 15 amino acids long. CDR1 is LGHNA and CDR2 is YNFKEQ in the germline V gene. Trimming removed 3 bases at V and 4 bases at J, with 15 bases between. Clones were read by immunoSEQ multiplex PCR, and TCRdb kept only the in-frame ones, dropping some. The top ten clones hold 7.9% of a sample with around 67,000 clones, approximately 80% of them seen once. This specimen consisted of blood, obtained before dendritic cell vaccination. V gene TRBV4-2 combines with J gene TRBJ1-2; D may be TRBD1 (6 bases). The sequence was obtained from a human donor with glioblastoma. The CDR3 here is CASSQGSGQSYGYTF. CDR3 bases: TGTGCCAGCAGCCAGGGGAGCGGACAGAGCTATGGCTACACCTTC.